This entry lists 21 T cell receptor beta chains sequenced from one sample in a study of cytomegalovirus exposure and HLA in healthy donors. 13 Jbeta primers and 60 Vbeta primers were used for the PCR. Method: immunoSEQ multiplex PCR; TCRdb's copy keeps in-frame clones and lacks some. There are around 200,000 clones in the sample; 75% to 85% occur only once, and roughly 0.65% lies in the top ten. Material: PBMCs. These receptor sequences come from a boy younger than 18 in good health and CMV-seronegative.

This rearrangement joins TRBV6-5 to TRBJ1-1, with D possibly being TRBD1 (6 bases). CDR1 and CDR2 (germline): MNHEY, SVGAGI. Trimming took off 6 bases at V and 0 bases at J, with 11 bases between the two ends. The CDR3 covers 14 residues. CDR3 loop: CASSYTGLNTEAFF. The CDR3 nucleotides read TGTGCCAGCAGCTATACAGGGCTGAACACTGAAGCTTTCTTT.

CDR3 sequence (DNA): TGCAGCGTTGAAGTACAGAATGAGCAGTTCTTC. This codes for CSVEVQNEQFF. The rearrangement uses TRBV29-1 and TRBJ2-1; D not certain. The V gene's germline CDR1 is SQVTM and CDR2 ANQGSEA. The CDR3 runs to 11 residues. V lost 1 base, J lost 7 bases, and 5 bases lay in between.

This chain joins TRBV15 and TRBJ2-2; weak D call: TRBD2 (5 bases). V was clipped by 0 bases and J by 4 bases, with 9 bases between them. The CDR3 runs to 15 residues. Germline assignment: CDR1 LNHNV and CDR2 YYDKDF (reference sequence). CDR3: CATSRERDPTGELFF. CDR3 in DNA: TGTGCCACCAGCAGAGAGAGGGATCCCACCGGGGAGCTGTTTTTT.

The rearrangement uses TRBV4-3 and TRBJ2-1; 11 bases are shared with TRBD2. This CDR3 has 20 amino acids. Germline CDR1 reads LGHNA; CDR2 reads YSLEER. Trimming cost V 2 bases and J 3 bases; bases outside gene matches: 15. The chain's CDR3 is CASSQIAGGPLKMFYNEQFF. CDR3 bases: TGCGCCAGCAGCCAAATAGCGGGAGGGCCTCTGAAGATGTTCTACAATGAGCAGTTCTTC.

The chain couples TRBV12-5 to TRBJ2-5, with D possibly being TRBD2 (6 bases). The V end was cut by 1 base, the J end by 0 bases, with 15 bases between. This CDR3 has 17 residues. CDR1 LGHNT and CDR2 FRNRAP come from the germline V gene. This CDR3 is CASGLALLGDYQETQYF. The CDR3 DNA is TGTGCTAGTGGTTTGGCCCTCCTCGGGGACTACCAAGAGACCCAGTACTTC.

This rearrangement joins TRBV5-1 to TRBJ1-2; D possibly corresponds to TRBD1 (5 bases). The ends were cut back, 5 bases at V and 4 bases at J, with 9 bases in the middle. The germline V gene encodes CDR1 SGHRS and CDR2 YFSETQ. CDR3 length: 12 residues. In nucleotides, the CDR3 is TGCGCCAGCAGGGGGGAGGCCTATGGCTACACCTTC. As protein: CASRGEAYGYTF. Complete variable domain (other parts from reference TRBV5-1 and TRBJ1-2): KAGVTQTPRYLIKTRGQQVTLSCSPISGHRSVSWYQQTPGQGLQFLFEYFSETQRNKGNFPGRFSGRQFSNSRSEMNVSTLELGDSALYLCASRGEAYGYTFGSGTRLTVV.

This clone was detected once. This chain uses TRBV12-5 with TRBJ1-4; 7 bases line up with TRBD1. Trimming cost V 5 bases and J 4 bases; bases outside gene matches: 7. The CDR3 has 15 amino acids. In germline, CDR1 is LGHNT, CDR2 FRNRAP. The CDR3, as DNA: TGTGCTAGTGGTCCTGGACAGGCCTATAATGAAAAACTGTTTTTT. It is translated as CASGPGQAYNEKLFF.

This clone came up a few times. The chain joins TRBV19 to TRBJ1-2, with 7 bases that match TRBD1. With 9 bases clipped from V and 10 bases from J, the junction kept 20 bases outside the gene matches. The CDR3 is 15 residues long. The germline V gene encodes CDR1 LNHDA and CDR2 SQIVND (reference sequence). The chain's CDR3 is CASTLLRGTAEDYTF. The CDR3 nucleotides are TGTGCCAGCACCCTACTCCGCGGGACAGCGGAAGACTACACCTTC.

The chain has TRBV6-1 and TRBJ2-4; no clear D. Germline V lookup: CDR1 MNHNS, CDR2 SASEGT. This CDR3 spans 12 amino acids. Trimming stripped 3 bases from V and 13 bases from J, with 13 bases between. The CDR3 DNA is TGTGCCAGCAGTGAGGCGGAGTTTAAGCAGTACTTC. Its protein product is CASSEAEFKQYF.

This clone appeared a single time. The J gene is TRBJ1-1, the V gene TRBV6-4, with 8 bases matching TRBD1. V gave up 5 bases and J gave up 4 bases; unmatched junction bases: 6. Germline CDR1 MRHNA, CDR2 SNTAGT. The CDR3 has 14 amino acids. The CDR3 nucleotides are TGTGCCAGCAGTCCAGGGGGCGAGGGCACTGAAGCTTTCTTT. As protein: CASSPGGEGTEAFF.

The chain combines TRBV6-5 with TRBJ1-1; TRBD1 matches at 7 bases. J was trimmed by 1 base and V by 6 bases; bases with no gene match: 5. The CDR3 sequence is 14 residues long. The germline V gene has CDR1 MNHEY and CDR2 SVGAGI. The CDR3 DNA is TGTGCCAGCAGACAACGACAGGGGAACACTGAAGCTTTCTTT. This translates into CASRQRQGNTEAFF.

The count of this clone is one. This chain's CDR3 is CASSTGTFYGYTF. CDR3 nucleotides: TGTGCCAGCAGTACGGGGACTTTCTATGGCTACACCTTC. The chain joins TRBV6-5 to TRBJ1-2; D might be TRBD1 (5 bases). The CDR3 is made up of 13 amino acids. Germline V gene lookup returns CDR1 MNHEY and CDR2 SVGAGI. Trimming left V 5 bases short and J 4 bases short, with 11 bases between.

This sequence joins TRBV7-8 and TRBJ1-5, with D tentatively TRBD1 (6 bases). This CDR3 comprises 18 residues. Germline V gene sequence: CDR1 SGHVS, CDR2 FQNEAQ. The V and J ends lost 5 bases and 2 bases respectively, with 22 bases between them. As DNA, the CDR3 is TGTGCCAGCAGCCCCCCTAACAGGGCTGCGGGAGGCAATCAGCCCCAGCATTTT. This codes for CASSPPNRAAGGNQPQHF.

This chain's CDR3 is CASSYSAVGPRGEQYF. CDR3 sequence (DNA): TGTGCCAGCAGTTACTCTGCGGTCGGCCCCCGTGGTGAGCAGTACTTC. The rearrangement joins TRBV6-6 to TRBJ2-7, with no clear D. The CDR3 is made up of 16 amino acids. Trimming removed 0 bases from V and 7 bases from J, with 19 bases in between. CDR1 and CDR2 from the germline V gene are MNHNY and SVGAGI (reference sequence).

The genes are TRBV5-6 and TRBJ1-1; 7 bases are a match to TRBD1. Germline V gene sequence: CDR1 SGHDT, CDR2 YYEEEE. The J segment lost 4 bases and the V segment lost 4 bases, leaving 7 bases of the junction unmatched. This CDR3 contains 14 residues. The CDR3 reads CASSPTGSVTEAFF. For the CDR3, the DNA is TGTGCCAGCAGCCCGACAGGGTCGGTCACTGAAGCTTTCTTT. Full variable domain (rest looked up from reference TRBV5-6 and TRBJ1-1): DAGVTQSPTHLIKTRGQQVTLRCSPKSGHDTVSWYQQALGQGPQFIFQYYEEEERQRGNFPDRFSGHQFPNYSSELNVNALLLGDSALYLCASSPTGSVTEAFFGQGTRLTVV.

A remark on this clone: A read error may produce the germline difference seen at one junction end. The rearrangement uses TRBV7-9 and TRBJ2-5, with D possibly TRBD1 on 6 matching bases. The CDR3 runs 15 residues. Per the germline V gene, CDR1 is SEHNR and CDR2 is FQNEAQ (reference sequence). CDR3 residues: CSSRTTTGIGETQYF. CDR3 nucleotide sequence: TGTTCCAGCAGAACGACCACAGGGATAGGAGAGACCCAGTACTTC.

The chain has TRBV9 and TRBJ1-3, with D uncertain. Germline CDR1 SGDLS, CDR2 YYNGEE. Trimming removed 0 bases at V and 4 bases at J, with 11 bases between. This CDR3 spans 15 amino acids. The CDR3 coding sequence is TGTGCCAGCAGCGTAGATTGGGCGGGAGGAAACACCATATATTTT. Translated: CASSVDWAGGNTIYF.

This rearrangement joins TRBV25-1 to TRBJ1-1; D not certain. V was cut by 1 base and J by 0 bases, with 9 bases left in between. Germline loops: CDR1 MGHDK, CDR2 SYGVNS. The CDR3 has 15 amino acids. CDR3 region: CASSESGHLNTEAFF. The CDR3 DNA sequence: TGTGCCAGCAGTGAATCTGGGCACCTGAACACTGAAGCTTTCTTT.

V and J are TRBV7-2 and TRBJ2-5; TRBD1 might be the D (5 bases). Germline loops: CDR1 SGHTA, CDR2 FQGNSA. CDR3 length: 15 residues. The V end was cut by 2 bases, the J end by 1 base, with 11 bases between. The CDR3 DNA is TGTGCCAGCAGCTTACAGGGAAGAGCCCAAGAGACCCAGTACTTC. Translation gives CASSLQGRAQETQYF. Combining the CDR3 with reference TRBV7-2 and TRBJ2-5 gives the whole variable domain GAGVSQSPSNKVTEKGKDVELRCDPISGHTALYWYRQSLGQGLEFLIYFQGNSAPDKSGLPSDRFSAERTGGSVSTLTIQRTQQEDSAVYLCASSLQGRAQETQYFGPGTRLLVL.

The rearrangement links TRBV7-6 to TRBJ2-5; TRBD2 agrees at 11 bases. Unmatched junction bases numbered 6, after V lost 4 bases and J lost 5 bases. The germline CDR1 and CDR2 sequences are SGHVS and FNYEAQ. This CDR3 region has 15 residues. The DNA for the CDR3 is TGTGCCAGCAGCTCCGGACTAGCGGGTAGGGAGACCCAGTACTTC. This translates into CASSSGLAGRETQYF.

This rearrangement joins TRBV18 to TRBJ1-2; possible D gene TRBD1, 5 bases. CDR1 and CDR2 (germline): KGHSH, LQKENI. Between the trimmed V and J ends, which lost 0 bases and 8 bases, there was a span of 13 bases. The CDR3 totals 14 residues. Here the CDR3 DNA reads TGTGCCAGCTCACCACCATTCACAGGTGGGGGCTACACCTTC. Residues: CASSPPFTGGGYTF.